This T cell receptor (beta chain) emerged from a study of OX40 agonist ivuxolimab in advanced cancers. Data came from immunoSEQ multiplex PCR; TCRdb stores just in-frame clones and leaves some out. Of under 70,000 clones in the sample, 92% are singletons; the top ten hold approximately 0.62%. The CDR3 runs 13 residues. Trimming pared 5 bases from V and 2 bases from J, leaving 10 bases between. CDR1 and CDR2 from the germline V gene are MNHEY and SMNVEV (reference sequence). The sequence was obtained from an adult with an advanced solid tumor such as melanoma, head and neck, liver or kidney cancer. The genes are TRBV27 and TRBJ2-7, with D tentatively TRBD1 (5 bases). Specimen: CD4+ or CD8+ T cells sorted from blood, collected in a trial of the OX40 agonist ivuxolimab. Here the CDR3 DNA reads TGTGCCAGCAGTACCGACAGAGCCTACGAGCAGTACTTC. Translation gives CASSTDRAYEQYF.